This T cell receptor beta chain emerged from a study of T-cell memory formation after mild COVID-19. Turning to the study itself: TCR clusters largely stayed donor specific. Study results and caveats: Clones that contracted clustered mainly in CM and EM if CD4+ and in EMRA if CD8+.

This clonotype was seen only a few times. What it recognizes is unknown. cDNA libraries for TCR alpha and TCR beta, carrying sample barcodes and UMIs, came from 5'RACE with constant-segment primers. A single record per CDR3 protein comes from TCRdb applying MiXCR to the 5' RACE reads. Among 350,000 to 500,000 distinct CDR3 sequences listed, under 25% were seen once. The germline V gene has CDR1 SEHNR and CDR2 FQNEAQ (reference sequence). The V and J ends lost 5 bases and 3 bases respectively, with 11 bases between them. This CDR3 is built from 13 residues. The receptor's source is an adult woman who had mild COVID-19 (a few samples of this study predate the infection). Cell type and time point are not known. The chain carries TRBV7-9 and TRBJ2-7; no clear D gene. Sample: PBMCs or a T cell subset sorted from them (not recorded which). The chain's CDR3 is CASSPTGYYEQYF. The CDR3 DNA reads as TGTGCCAGCAGCCCTACCGGCTACTACGAGCAGTACTTC.